This TCR beta chain was obtained from a study of PD-L1 blockade in urothelial cancer (dated by TCRdb to the late 2010s). Describing the broader study: Every patient began therapy around 2014 and was given atezolizumab 1,200 mg intravenously every 3 weeks. About 85% of the 29 patients were identified as males with urothelial cancer of bladder origin, and a prior smoking history was reported by 18 of 29 patients. Patients had an ECOG performance status of 0 or 1 and had received between 0 and 3 prior chemotherapy regimens. Blood samples were analyzed 3 weeks after the start of treatment (second dose) and 6 weeks after the start of treatment. Blood samples gave a median of around 130,000 T cells and approximately 81,000 unique TCRs, with a median clonality of approximately 0.08. Somatic, immune and clinical correlates of response to PD-L1 blockade with atezolizumab in urothelial cancer were the focus of an exploratory multi-omic analysis. TCR sequencing covered pretreatment tumor samples and matched, serially collected peripheral blood taken before and after atezolizumab treatment. Durable clinical benefit meant progression-free survival longer than 6 months, and TCR features were also tested against progression-free and overall survival. In the same patients, pretreatment tumors underwent whole exome sequencing and RNA sequencing in addition to TCR sequencing. Nine patients achieved durable clinical benefit and approximately 20 did not. Under 30 patients had pretreatment blood TCR-seq, about 25 had at least one posttreatment blood collection, and about 25 had tumor TCR-seq. On the study overall, not on this receptor specifically: Because the sample size was small (n ≈ 27) and many exploratory analyses were performed, the results are intended to be hypothesis-generating. Greater expansion of tumor-associated TCR clones in peripheral blood 3 weeks after the start of treatment was observed in patients with durable benefit (n of about 20, p = 0.022). Improved progression-free and overall survival was associated with having pretreatment peripheral blood TCR clonality below the median.

Trimming costs V 6 bases and J 5 bases, and their ends lie 10 bases apart. Via the germline V gene, CDR1 is MNHNS and CDR2 SASEGT. The CDR3 covers 12 residues, taking in both the cysteine and the phenylalanine. The kept DNA is CDR3 alone, 36 bases in frame from the first base. The meaning of the sample's time point label: peripheral blood 6 weeks after treatment start. A cohort of 25 to 30 patients with locally advanced or metastatic urothelial carcinoma, treated at Memorial Sloan Kettering on a trial protocol, was included. Peripheral blood mononuclear cells were collected pretreatment and during treatment, with between 1 and 8 total time points per patient. The Qiagen DNeasy Blood extraction kit was used to purify genomic DNA from total PBMCs and tumor samples. PBMCs were collected pretreatment and during treatment, and were isolated and stored as previously described. To estimate absolute template abundance from read counts, synthetic TCR analog templates were spiked into each PCR. TCRbeta CDR3 regions were amplified from genomic DNA with bias-controlled V and J gene primers using the immunoSEQ assay. Sequencing of rearranged TCRbeta segments was performed at approximately 20X coverage. The authors processed their data as follows. Clustering was used to correct sequencing errors, and CDR3s were annotated against IMGT to assign V, D and J genes. Out-of-frame and stop-codon sequences were excluded, and only productive TCRbeta rearrangements were used in downstream analyses. Clonality was calculated as one minus the Shannon entropy normalized by the log of the number of unique productive sequences. Clones differing between time points or between blood and tumor were identified by Fisher's exact test with Benjamini-Hochberg correction at adjusted p below 0.01. The source is immuneACCESS, and TCRdb retained only in-frame sequences with V and J called. Part of the clones is not carried over; for the studies checked, unresolved V genes explain less than half of this, and the remainder is unexplained. D and trimming were read from the DNA, whereas the V and J calls and clone size are those reported in that table. The sample table holds under 30,000 clones, of which about 79% were seen once. Clones ranked in the top ten supply about 3% of the sample.

Details on this clone: Its antigen is not yet known. No much larger clonotype is one base removed from it; base qualities were not supplied.

The rearrangement joined TRBV6-1 to TRBJ1-2; the best D guess is TRBD1, with 6 bases matching. This sample comprised PBMCs, obtained around atezolizumab (anti-PD-L1) treatment. The origin of this receptor is a man in his sixties or seventies with urothelial cancer. The CDR3 reads CASRRDTYGYTF. Here is the DNA: TGTGCCAGCAGGAGGGACACATATGGCTACACCTTC.